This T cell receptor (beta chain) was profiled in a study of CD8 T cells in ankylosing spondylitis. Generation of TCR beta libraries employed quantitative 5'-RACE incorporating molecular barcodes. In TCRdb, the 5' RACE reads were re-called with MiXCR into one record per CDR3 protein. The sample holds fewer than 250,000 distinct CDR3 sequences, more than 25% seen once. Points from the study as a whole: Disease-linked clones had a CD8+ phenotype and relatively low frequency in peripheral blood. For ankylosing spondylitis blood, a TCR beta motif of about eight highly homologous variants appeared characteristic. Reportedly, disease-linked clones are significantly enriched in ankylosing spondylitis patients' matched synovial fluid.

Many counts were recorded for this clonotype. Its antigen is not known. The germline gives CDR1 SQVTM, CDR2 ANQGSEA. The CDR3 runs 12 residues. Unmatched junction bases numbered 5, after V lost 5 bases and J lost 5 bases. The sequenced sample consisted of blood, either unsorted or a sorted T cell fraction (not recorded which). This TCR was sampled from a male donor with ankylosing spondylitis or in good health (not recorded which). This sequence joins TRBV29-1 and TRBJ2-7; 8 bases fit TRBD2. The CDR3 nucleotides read TGCAGCGTTTGCCCAGCGGGAGACGAGCAGTACTTC. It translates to CSVCPAGDEQYF.